Listed below are T cell receptor beta chains from one sample, sequenced in a study of blood T cell repertoires in COVID-19. The protocol was immunoSEQ multiplex PCR, while the TCRdb copy is restricted to in-frame clones and leaves out a portion. The sample includes under 45,000 clones, 80% to 90% of them seen just once. Sequencing was carried out using peripheral blood. Source of these receptors: an elderly woman with active or convalescent COVID-19. Both conserved end residues are part of each CDR3. The D gene is left open where the match is weak. Part of the rows lack a size; the others show once, few, many or a class for expanded clones.

few	TRBV2	TRBD1	TRBJ1-3	TGTGCCAGCAGTGAATCCGGGACAGGTCGCTCTGGAAACACCATATATTTT	CASSESGTGRSGNTIYF
.	TRBV4-3	TRBD2	TRBJ2-5	TGCGCCAGCAACCTTCCGTTGTCTAGCGGAGAAGAGACCCAGTACTTC	CASNLPLSSGEETQYF
.	TRBV6-2/TRBV6-3	.	TRBJ1-2	TGTGCCAGCAGCCCCCCGCCAGGGTACGGCTACACCTTC	CASSPPPGYGYTF
.	TRBV20-1	.	TRBJ1-2	TGCAGTGTGAGTCGGCGGGGCTACACCTTC	CSVSRRGYTF
.	TRBV29-1	TRBD2	TRBJ2-1	TGCAGCGTCCACGGTGGGACTAGCGGGCAATCCTACAATGAGCAGTTCTTC	CSVHGGTSGQSYNEQFF
.	TRBV18	.	TRBJ2-3	TGTGCCAGCTCACTTAGCGGATCCGGCACAGATACGCAGTATTTT	CASSLSGSGTDTQYF
.	TRBV9	.	TRBJ1-4	TGTGCCAGCAGCGACGGCCCCGGGACAACTAATGAAAAACTGTTTTTT	CASSDGPGTTNEKLFF
.	TRBV6-6	TRBD1	TRBJ2-7	TGTGCCAGCAGCCCCAAGACAGGGAACGAGCAGTACTTC	CASSPKTGNEQYF
.	TRBV11-3	.	TRBJ2-3	TGTGCCAGCAGCTTGGGCGGCGGGGGCTATGCAGATACGCAGTATTTT	CASSLGGGGYADTQYF
.	TRBV9	TRBD2	TRBJ2-3	TGTGCCAGCAGCGTACGGGACTACACAGATACGCAGTATTTT	CASSVRDYTDTQYF
.	TRBV18	TRBD1	TRBJ2-5	TGTGCCAGCTCACCCTCATCGGGACAGGGAGATGAGACCCAGTACTTC	CASSPSSGQGDETQYF
.	TRBV7-6	.	TRBJ1-2	TGTGCCAGCAGCTTAGACCAGAACTATGGCTACACCTTC	CASSLDQNYGYTF
.	TRBV5-6	.	TRBJ1-1	TGTGCCAGCAGCTTGGTACGATTCGGCGGGGCTTTCTTT	CASSLVRFGGAFF
.	TRBV6-5	TRBD1	TRBJ2-3	TGTGCCAGCAGGGTGGGACAGGGGGACACAGATACGCAGTATTTT	CASRVGQGDTDTQYF